These 29 T cell receptor beta chains share one sample of origin, sequenced in a study of blood T cell repertoires in COVID-19. Produced via immunoSEQ multiplex PCR; TCRdb's table is partial and in-frame only. Counted here are approximately 400,000 clones, approximately 88% occurring once; the ten biggest clones make up around 12%. The source material was peripheral blood. These receptors were collected from a woman aged 45-65 years with COVID-19, enrolled during active disease.

The V gene is TRBV29-1, the J gene TRBJ2-3, with 9 bases aligning to TRBD2. Trimming at V came to 5 bases and at J to 4 bases, leaving 4 bases not matched to a gene. This CDR3 contains 13 residues. Germline CDR1 and CDR2: SQVTM and ANQGSEA. CDR3 sequence reads: CSVSGGLSDTQYF. The CDR3 DNA reads as TGCAGCGTTAGCGGGGGGCTTTCAGATACGCAGTATTTT.

This rearrangement joins TRBV6-5 to TRBJ2-7; weak D call: TRBD2 (7 bases). The V end was cut by 6 bases, the J end by 5 bases, with 14 bases between. Germline CDR1 is MNHEY and CDR2 is SVGAGI. The CDR3 extends over 13 amino acids. CDR3 sequence: CASRGGAPHEQYF. Here the CDR3 DNA reads TGTGCCAGCAGGGGGGGGGCCCCCCACGAGCAGTACTTC.

The rearrangement links TRBV19 to TRBJ2-3, with 8 bases that match TRBD1. The CDR3 totals 14 residues. The ends lost 6 bases at V and 4 bases at J; junction bases unmatched: 6. Germline V gene sequence: CDR1 LNHDA, CDR2 SQIVND (reference sequence). The CDR3 nucleotides are TGTGCCAGTAGCACGACAGGGGAGGCAGATACGCAGTATTTT. Its translation: CASSTTGEADTQYF.

V usage is TRBV28 and J usage is TRBJ2-5, with TRBD2 matching 12 bases. The V gene's germline CDR1 is MDHEN and CDR2 SYDVKM. The CDR3 is 15 residues long. V shed 4 bases, J shed 1 base, and the junction held 1 base outside the gene matches. The CDR3 sequence is CASSSLAGGQETQYF. CDR3 bases: TGTGCCAGCAGTTCACTAGCGGGGGGCCAAGAGACCCAGTACTTC.

The chain is built from TRBV7-9 and TRBJ2-7; 7 positions agree with TRBD1. V lost 5 bases to trimming and J lost 0 bases; unmatched junction nucleotides: 4. The CDR3 runs 14 residues. Germline V gene data show CDR1 as SEHNR and CDR2 as FQNEAQ (reference sequence). This CDR3 is CASSVGDSSYEQYF. CDR3 bases: TGTGCCAGCAGCGTCGGGGACAGCTCCTACGAGCAGTACTTC.

The chain has TRBV5-1 and TRBJ1-4; TRBD1 aligns across 9 bases. Losses at the gene ends were 0 bases for V and 11 bases for J; bases not matched to a gene: 5. This CDR3 comprises 14 residues. Germline assignment: CDR1 SGHRS and CDR2 YFSETQ. CDR3 bases: TGCGCCAGCAGCTTGGAACAGGGGGCGTTGAAACTGTTTTTT. Its protein product is CASSLEQGALKLFF.

The chain is built from TRBV4-2 and TRBJ1-1; the D is unclear. This CDR3 spans 16 amino acids. Germline V gene data show CDR1 as LGHNA and CDR2 as YNFKEQ. Between the trimmed V and J ends, which lost 0 bases and 0 bases, there was a span of 11 bases. In nucleotides, the CDR3 is TGTGCCAGCAGCCAAGATTCAAGTAACATGAACACTGAAGCTTTCTTT. It codes for CASSQDSSNMNTEAFF.

This clone came up once. The CDR3 nucleotides read TGTGCCAGTACCCCCCCGCAGGGGCGGCTGAGAGTAAACTATGGCTACACCTTC. The encoded protein is CASTPPQGRLRVNYGYTF. The chain links TRBV19 to TRBJ1-2; the D gene is possibly TRBD1 (6 bases). The CDR3 has 18 residues. V was shortened by 7 bases and J by 2 bases, with 26 bases between the two germline ends. Germline V CDR1 and CDR2: LNHDA, SQIVND (reference sequence).

This chain links TRBV29-1 with TRBJ1-5; D is unclear. CDR3 length: 13 amino acids. Germline-derived CDR1 and CDR2 are SQVTM and ANQGSEA. With 6 bases removed from V and 3 bases from J, the gap between germline ends came to 12 bases. The CDR3 sequence: CSVASGVNQPQHF. The CDR3 DNA reads TGCAGCGTAGCATCCGGGGTCAATCAGCCCCAGCATTTT.

The chain has TRBV4-1 and TRBJ2-2, with a possible D match to TRBD1 (6 bases). CDR3 length equals 18 residues. Germline V gene sequence: CDR1 MGHRA, CDR2 YSYEKL. V was trimmed by 4 bases and J by 1 base, leaving 19 bases between them. The CDR3 nucleotides read TGCGCCAGCAGCCGCCTGACAGGTTGGCAATGGAACACCGGGGAGCTGTTTTTT. Amino acid sequence: CASSRLTGWQWNTGELFF.

The chain recombines TRBV3-1 (or the pseudogene TRBV3-2) with TRBJ1-2; no clear D. This CDR3 contains 13 residues. Per the germline V gene, CDR1 is LGHDT and CDR2 is YNNKEL (reference sequence). V was pared by 7 bases and J by 2 bases, with 11 bases between. The CDR3 sequence: CASISVPNYGYTF. The CDR3 bases are TGTGCCAGCATTTCAGTTCCCAACTATGGCTACACCTTC.

The chain employs TRBV24-1 and TRBJ2-5, with TRBD1 matching 7 bases. Losses at the gene ends were 3 bases for V and 3 bases for J; bases not matched to a gene: 9. Germline V lookup: CDR1 KGHDR, CDR2 SFDVKD. The CDR3 is 16 amino acids. CDR3 DNA sequence: TGTGCCACCAGTGATCCACTCGACAGGGAGAAAGAGACCCAGTACTTC. Translated: CATSDPLDREKETQYF.

This clone appeared once. The chain uses TRBV29-1 and TRBJ2-7; 7 bases map to TRBD1. This CDR3 spans 14 amino acids. The V gene end was trimmed by 7 bases and the J gene end by 1 base; junction bases not matched to a gene: 10. CDR1 SQVTM and CDR2 ANQGSEA come from the germline V gene. CDR3 in DNA: TGCAGCGCCACTGAACAGGGGTTATCCTACGAGCAGTACTTC. This codes for CSATEQGLSYEQYF.

The chain recombines TRBV11-2 with TRBJ1-5; D call uncertain. This CDR3 comprises 14 residues. V was shortened by 2 bases and J by 5 bases, with 10 bases between the two germline ends. CDR1 and CDR2 from the germline V gene are SGHAT and FQNNGV. DNA of the CDR3: TGTGCCAGCAGCTTAAATCCCCGGGATCAGCCCCAGCATTTT. Its translation: CASSLNPRDQPQHF.

This clone has a handful of counts. The chain couples TRBV6-6 to TRBJ1-6, with a tentative D call TRBD1 (6 bases). V was pared by 6 bases and J by 9 bases, with 15 bases between. The CDR3 has 14 residues. Germline lookup yields CDR1 MNHNY and CDR2 SVGAGI (reference sequence). The CDR3 is CASSFDRNPSPLHF. In DNA, the CDR3 is TGTGCCAGCAGCTTTGACAGGAATCCTTCACCCCTCCACTTT.

Here the CDR3 reads CATSDDRVYTGELFF. DNA for the CDR3: TGTGCCACCAGTGACGACAGGGTTTACACCGGGGAGCTGTTTTTT. V gene TRBV24-1 combines with J gene TRBJ2-2; 7 bases are shared with TRBD1. V gave up 4 bases and J gave up 3 bases; unmatched junction bases: 4. The CDR3 consists of 15 residues. CDR1 and CDR2 (germline): KGHDR, SFDVKD.

The chain recombines TRBV3-1 (or the pseudogene TRBV3-2) with TRBJ1-2; no clear D gene. This CDR3 contains 15 residues. V lost 3 bases and J 2 bases, leaving 13 bases between the germline ends. Germline CDR1 reads LGHDT; CDR2 reads YNNKEL (reference sequence). The CDR3 region is CASSQSAGINYGYTF. The CDR3 bases are TGTGCCAGCAGCCAGTCCGCGGGGATAAACTATGGCTACACCTTC.

The V gene is TRBV27, the J gene TRBJ2-1; maybe TRBD2 (5 bases). Per the germline V gene, CDR1 is MNHEY and CDR2 is SMNVEV (reference sequence). The CDR3 contains 13 residues. CDR3 DNA: TGTGGGAGGATTAGAGGGAAGGAGAATGAGCAGTTCTTC. Translated: CGRIRGKENEQFF.

V and J are TRBV18 and TRBJ1-2; D gene unclear. V was cut by 4 bases and J by 4 bases, with 19 bases left in between. The germline CDR1 and CDR2 sequences are KGHSH and LQKENI. This CDR3 has 16 residues. As DNA, the CDR3 is TGTGCCAGCTCACTTATGGACGGGAGCCGTAGCTATGGCTACACCTTC. Encoded protein: CASSLMDGSRSYGYTF. The full variable domain, rest sourced from reference TRBV18 and TRBJ1-2, is NAGVMQNPRHLVRRRGQEARLRCSPMKGHSHVYWYRQLPEEGLKFMVYLQKENIIDESGMPKERFSAEFPKEGPSILRIQQVVRGDSAAYFCASSLMDGSRSYGYTFGSGTRLTVV.

The chain couples TRBV5-1 to TRBJ1-1; no clear D. CDR1 and CDR2 from the germline V gene are SGHRS and YFSETQ. V dropped 4 bases and J dropped 8 bases, with 15 bases sitting between them. This CDR3 spans 13 amino acids. CDR3 nucleotide sequence: TGCGCCAGCAGCGCGATTCCAACAGACGAAGCTTTCTTT. Encoded protein: CASSAIPTDEAFF.

The chain joins TRBV2 to TRBJ2-3; 8 bases map to TRBD1. Trimming removed 10 bases from V and 1 base from J; junction bases left unmatched: 4. Germline CDR1 SNHLY, CDR2 FYNNEI. CDR3 length: 13 amino acids. CDR3 in DNA: TGTGCCACCCTGGGACAGGGCACAGATACGCAGTATTTT. This encodes CATLGQGTDTQYF.

This rearrangement joins TRBV30 to TRBJ2-3; D gene unclear. The germline V and J ends were trimmed by 1 base and 2 bases, with 10 bases remaining between them. CDR3 size: 14 residues. Germline V gives CDR1 GTSNPN, CDR2 SVGIG (reference sequence). Written as DNA, the CDR3 is TGTGCCTGGAGTGGTCCGTGGCCCACAGATACGCAGTATTTT. This sequence encodes CAWSGPWPTDTQYF.

The chain carries TRBV19 and TRBJ2-5, with 14 bases matching TRBD2. The CDR3 is made up of 17 amino acids. The V gene end was trimmed by 10 bases and the J gene end by 0 bases; junction bases not matched to a gene: 10. Germline values: CDR1 LNHDA, CDR2 SQIVND (reference sequence). In DNA form, the CDR3 reads TGTGCCACTGGACTAGCGGGGGGCGAGAGGTACCAAGAGACCCAGTACTTC. Translation gives CATGLAGGERYQETQYF.

The V call is TRBV5-1, the J call TRBJ1-2; D is unresolved. V was cut by 4 bases and J by 7 bases, with 14 bases left in between. The CDR3 runs to 13 residues. Germline CDR1 SGHRS, CDR2 YFSETQ. CDR3 loop: CASSPGSAGGYTF. The DNA for the CDR3 is TGCGCCAGCAGCCCGGGATCCGCGGGTGGCTACACCTTC. Variable domain in full (rest from reference TRBV5-1 and TRBJ1-2): KAGVTQTPRYLIKTRGQQVTLSCSPISGHRSVSWYQQTPGQGLQFLFEYFSETQRNKGNFPGRFSGRQFSNSRSEMNVSTLELGDSALYLCASSPGSAGGYTFGSGTRLTVV.

The chain is built from TRBV24-1 and TRBJ2-1; 9 nucleotides agree with TRBD1. V was clipped by 3 bases and J by 7 bases; unmatched bases: 9. The CDR3 consists of 16 residues. Germline CDR1 is KGHDR and CDR2 is SFDVKD. CDR3 loop: CATSDPRQGVKNEQFF. As DNA, the CDR3 is TGTGCCACCAGTGATCCCCGACAGGGGGTTAAAAATGAGCAGTTCTTC.

The chain joins TRBV6-5 to TRBJ2-7; D is undetermined. The V end was cut by 9 bases, the J end by 0 bases, with 18 bases between. Germline CDR1 is MNHEY and CDR2 is SVGAGI. The CDR3 has 15 residues. In DNA form, the CDR3 reads TGTGCCAGTAGTAATCGTCGGGTTAGCTCCTACGAGCAGTACTTC. It translates to CASSNRRVSSYEQYF.

The chain is built from TRBV20-1 and TRBJ1-2; D gene uncertain. Germline values: CDR1 DFQATT, CDR2 SNEGSKA (reference sequence). V was pared by 3 bases and J by 2 bases, with 19 bases between. The CDR3 has 16 amino acids. The CDR3 region is CSASGGLGYPNYGYTF. The DNA of the CDR3 is TGCAGTGCTAGTGGAGGTCTCGGGTACCCCAACTATGGCTACACCTTC.

The genes are TRBV7-9 and TRBJ1-2; D is perhaps TRBD1 (6 bases). Germline CDR1 is SEHNR and CDR2 is FQNEAQ (reference sequence). V dropped 5 bases and J dropped 7 bases, with 14 bases sitting between them. There are 13 residues in the CDR3. CDR3 in amino acids: CASSPMRGGGYTF. For the CDR3, the DNA is TGTGCCAGCAGCCCCATGAGGGGGGGTGGCTACACCTTC. Full variable domain (rest looked up from reference TRBV7-9 and TRBJ1-2): DTGVSQNPRHKITKRGQNVTFRCDPISEHNRLYWYRQTLGQGPEFLTYFQNEAQLEKSRLLSDRFSAERPKGSFSTLEIQRTEQGDSAMYLCASSPMRGGGYTFGSGTRLTVV.

V and J are TRBV6-6 and TRBJ2-7; a weak D match, TRBD2 (6 bases). CDR1 and CDR2 (germline): MNHNY, SVGAGI (reference sequence). The CDR3 runs to 15 residues. V shed 6 bases and J shed 6 bases, with 21 bases lying between them. In DNA form, the CDR3 reads TGTGCCAGCAGCTCAACCGGGGGAATTCCCGGCGAGCAGTACTTC. Its protein is CASSSTGGIPGEQYF.